The rows below give T cell receptor beta chains drawn from one sample of a study of blood T cell repertoires in COVID-19. Method: immunoSEQ multiplex PCR; TCRdb's copy keeps in-frame clones and lacks some. The sample holds approximately 280,000 clones, approximately 86% seen once. Sequenced material: peripheral blood. These receptors were taken from a woman aged 30 to 39 who had recovered from COVID-19. Both conserved end residues are part of each CDR3. A D gene is named only where the DNA matches it firmly. Not all rows give a size; the values are once, few, many and, for expanded clones, a class.

J gene,V gene,clone size,D gene,CDR3 DNA,CDR3 protein
TRBJ2-7,TRBV28,NA,NA,TGTGCCAGCAACACCTTCTACGAGCAGTACTTC,CASNTFYEQYF
TRBJ1-1,TRBV29-1,NA,NA,TGCAGCGTTGCCCAACAATCGAACACTGAAGCTTTCTTT,CSVAQQSNTEAFF
TRBJ1-1,TRBV18,NA,NA,TGTGCCAGCTCACCCCCCGTGGCGGGGAGGAACACTGAAGCTTTCTTT,CASSPPVAGRNTEAFF
TRBJ2-1,TRBV11-3,NA,TRBD1,TGTGCCAGCAGCTCCCGACAGGGTGCGGATGAGCAGTTCTTC,CASSSRQGADEQFF
TRBJ1-4,TRBV7-2,NA,NA,TGTGCCAGCAGAAAAGGGGGTAATGAAAAACTGTTTTTT,CASRKGGNEKLFF
TRBJ2-1,TRBV18,NA,NA,TGTGCCAGCTCACCACCGAGCGCAGGGTCCCACAATGAGCAGTTCTTC,CASSPPSAGSHNEQFF
TRBJ1-6,TRBV5-1,NA,NA,TGCGCCAGCAGCTTGGAGGGGGATTCACCCCTCCACTTT,CASSLEGDSPLHF
TRBJ2-7,TRBV6-5,NA,NA,TGTGCCAGCAGTTATCAGGGTTACGAGCAGTACTTC,CASSYQGYEQYF
TRBJ1-1,TRBV5-6,NA,TRBD1,TGTGCCAGCAGCTTACTTAGGACAGGGATGTGGAACACTGAAGCTTTCTTT,CASSLLRTGMWNTEAFF
TRBJ2-4,TRBV13,NA,TRBD2,TGTGCCAGCAGCTCGATACCGGGAGGGGCCAAAAACATTCAGTACTTC,CASSSIPGGAKNIQYF
TRBJ2-7,TRBV5-1,NA,TRBD1,TGCGCCAGCAGCTTGGATGTCAGGGGGCATCTAGACGAGCAGTACTTC,CASSLDVRGHLDEQYF
TRBJ1-1,TRBV29-1,NA,TRBD1,TGCAGCGTCGACAGGGATGGTGGGGACACTGAAGCTTTCTTT,CSVDRDGGDTEAFF
TRBJ1-1,TRBV25-1,once,TRBD1,TGTGCCAGCAGTGGGGACAGGGGGGGGACTGAAGCTTTCTTT,CASSGDRGGTEAFF
TRBJ2-7,TRBV10-3,NA,NA,TGTGCCACCGCAGGTTCCTACGAGCAGTACTTC,CATAGSYEQYF
TRBJ1-3,TRBV18,NA,NA,TGTGCCAGCTCACCAAAACAGTCTGGAAACACCATATATTTT,CASSPKQSGNTIYF
TRBJ1-1,TRBV2,NA,TRBD1,TGTGCCAGCATTTCCCAGGGGGCTGGCACTGAAGCTTTCTTT,CASISQGAGTEAFF
TRBJ2-5,TRBV7-3,NA,TRBD2,TGTGCCAGCAGCCTAGAACTAGCGGGACAAGAGACCCAGTACTTC,CASSLELAGQETQYF
TRBJ1-3,TRBV7-2,NA,NA,TGTGCCAGCAGCGCAACAGTTTCCGGAAACACCATATATTTT,CASSATVSGNTIYF